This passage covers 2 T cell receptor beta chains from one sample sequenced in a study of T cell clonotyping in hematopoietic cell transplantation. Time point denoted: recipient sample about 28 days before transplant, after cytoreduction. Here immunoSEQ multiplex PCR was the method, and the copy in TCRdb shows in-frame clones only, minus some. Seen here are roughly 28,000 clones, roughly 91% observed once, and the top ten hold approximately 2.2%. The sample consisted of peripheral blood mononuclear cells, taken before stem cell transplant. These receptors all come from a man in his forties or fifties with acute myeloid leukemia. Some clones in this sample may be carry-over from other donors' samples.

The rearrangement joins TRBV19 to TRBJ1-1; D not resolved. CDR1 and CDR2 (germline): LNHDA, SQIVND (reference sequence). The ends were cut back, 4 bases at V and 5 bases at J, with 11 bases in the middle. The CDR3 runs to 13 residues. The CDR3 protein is CASSKSHGTEAFF. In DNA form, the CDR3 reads TGTGCCAGTAGTAAAAGCCATGGGACTGAAGCTTTCTTT.

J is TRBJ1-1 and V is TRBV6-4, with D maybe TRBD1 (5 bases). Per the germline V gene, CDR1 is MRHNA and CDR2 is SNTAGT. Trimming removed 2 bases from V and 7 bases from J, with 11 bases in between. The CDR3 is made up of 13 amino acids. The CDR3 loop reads CASSDGTLNEAFF. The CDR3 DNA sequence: TGTGCCAGCAGTGACGGGACGCTGAATGAAGCTTTCTTT.